Below, 27 T cell receptor beta chains from the same sample are listed, as sequenced in a study of blood T cell repertoires in COVID-19. Profiled with immunoSEQ multiplex PCR; TCRdb holds only in-frame clones, not every one. The table lists 130,000 to 150,000 clones, about four fifths of them singletons. The sample consisted of peripheral blood. These receptors were collected from a woman older than 75 with acute or convalescent COVID-19.

The J gene is TRBJ2-5, the V gene TRBV6-5, with a possible D match to TRBD2 (5 bases). The germline V gene has CDR1 MNHEY and CDR2 SVGAGI. The ends were cut back, 7 bases at V and 1 base at J, with 10 bases in the middle. The CDR3 is 13 amino acids. CDR3 coding DNA: TGTGCCAGCAACGGAGGTGTCCAAGAGACCCAGTACTTC. This codes for CASNGGVQETQYF.

A few counts support this clone. The chain links TRBV29-1 to TRBJ2-7; D may be TRBD2 (5 bases). Trimming left V 7 bases short and J 0 bases short, with 13 bases between. Germline values: CDR1 SQVTM, CDR2 ANQGSEA. The CDR3 contains 13 residues. CDR3 sequence: CSATDSSSYEQYF. Here the CDR3 DNA reads TGCAGCGCGACGGACTCATCCTCCTACGAGCAGTACTTC.

This clone was seen a single time. The gene calls are TRBV18 and TRBJ1-1, with D maybe TRBD1 (6 bases). The ends were cut back, 5 bases at V and 3 bases at J, with 16 bases in the middle. The CDR3 sequence is 15 residues long. In germline, CDR1 is KGHSH, CDR2 LQKENI. The DNA of the CDR3 is TGTGCCAGCTCAGCGGACAGTACTGGGGACACTGAAGCTTTCTTT. Protein: CASSADSTGDTEAFF.

The chain carries TRBV7-9 and TRBJ2-7, with D tentatively TRBD2 (7 bases). V lost 3 bases, J lost 7 bases, and 13 bases lay in between. CDR1 and CDR2 from the germline V gene are SEHNR and FQNEAQ (reference sequence). CDR3 length equals 13 residues. The CDR3 DNA sequence: TGTGCCAGCAGCTTGGGGGGGCACCTAGAGCAGTACTTC. This translates into CASSLGGHLEQYF.

This clone was seen just once. This chain connects TRBV24-1 to TRBJ2-5, with D perhaps TRBD2 (6 bases). Trimming removed 3 bases at V and 3 bases at J, with 13 bases between. Germline values: CDR1 KGHDR, CDR2 SFDVKD. There are 15 residues in the CDR3. The CDR3 DNA sequence: TGTGCCACCAGTGATCCGGGAGAGGGAAAAGAGACCCAGTACTTC. It codes for CATSDPGEGKETQYF.

The rearrangement joins TRBV6-2 or TRBV6-3 to TRBJ2-1; D call uncertain. Germline V gene data show CDR1 as MNHEY and CDR2 as SVGEGT. CDR3 length: 13 amino acids. Between the trimmed V and J ends, which lost 3 bases and 7 bases, there was a span of 10 bases. The CDR3 sequence is CASSYEYSNEQFF. CDR3 nucleotide sequence: TGTGCCAGCAGTTATGAGTATTCTAATGAGCAGTTCTTC.

The chain joins TRBV12-3 or TRBV12-4 to TRBJ1-3; tentative D call: TRBD1 (6 bases). The V end was cut by 6 bases, the J end by 1 base, with 7 bases between. The CDR3 runs 13 residues. The CDR3 is CASRGGSGNTIYF. CDR3 coding DNA: TGTGCCAGCAGAGGGGGATCTGGAAACACCATATATTTT.

This clone was observed a single time. V usage is TRBV6-6 and J usage is TRBJ2-2; D gene unclear. The V end was cut by 5 bases, the J end by 4 bases, with 20 bases between. The CDR3 sequence is 17 residues long. Germline V gene lookup returns CDR1 MNHNY and CDR2 SVGAGI (reference sequence). Here the CDR3 DNA reads TGTGCCAGCAGTCCGTTCCGGAAACCGACGGGCACCGGGGAGCTGTTTTTT. Residues: CASSPFRKPTGTGELFF.

The chain has TRBV18 and TRBJ1-2; unclear D gene. Looked up from germline, CDR1 is KGHSH and CDR2 is LQKENI. CDR3 length: 13 amino acids. Trimming cost V 4 bases and J 3 bases, with 9 bases left between them. CDR3 in amino acids: CASSQADYYGYTF. CDR3 DNA: TGTGCCAGCTCACAAGCAGACTACTATGGCTACACCTTC.

This chain links TRBV19 with TRBJ1-2; D may be TRBD1 (6 bases). Trimming pared 5 bases from V and 5 bases from J, leaving 15 bases between. The germline CDR1 and CDR2 sequences are LNHDA and SQIVND (reference sequence). The CDR3 totals 14 residues. For the CDR3, the DNA is TGTGCCAGTAGTGTCCGGGACACCCCTTATGGCTACACCTTC. This encodes CASSVRDTPYGYTF.

V and J are TRBV29-1 and TRBJ1-5, with 7 nucleotides matching TRBD1. This CDR3 has 13 residues. V lost 5 bases, J lost 3 bases, and 4 bases stayed unmatched. The V gene's germline CDR1 is SQVTM and CDR2 ANQGSEA. The CDR3 protein is CSVLTGYNQPQHF. CDR3 nucleotide sequence: TGCAGCGTTCTGACAGGGTACAATCAGCCCCAGCATTTT.

The chain combines TRBV11-2 with TRBJ1-1, with D possibly being TRBD1 (6 bases). Trimming stripped 6 bases from V and 3 bases from J, with 17 bases between. The CDR3 loop spans 15 amino acids. From germline, CDR1 is SGHAT and CDR2 FQNNGV. CDR3 residues: CASSSLTGWDTEAFF. CDR3 bases: TGTGCCAGCAGTTCCTTGACAGGATGGGACACTGAAGCTTTCTTT.

This clone is a singleton in its sample. The V and J genes are TRBV7-3 and TRBJ1-6; D gene uncertain. The CDR3 is made up of 14 amino acids. V was trimmed by 2 bases and J by 6 bases, leaving 8 bases between them. Germline CDR1 is SGHTA and CDR2 is FQGTGA. The CDR3 DNA reads TGTGCCAGCAGCTTAGGGGAGAGTAATTCACCCCTCCACTTT. Translation: CASSLGESNSPLHF.

The V call is TRBV6-6, the J call TRBJ1-1, with D tentatively TRBD1 (6 bases). Trimming removed 8 bases from V and 4 bases from J, with 14 bases in between. Germline V gene sequence: CDR1 MNHNY, CDR2 SVGAGI (reference sequence). The CDR3 loop spans 13 amino acids. In DNA, the CDR3 is TGTGCCAGCGGAAAAGGGGGGGGCACTGAAGCTTTCTTT. Residues: CASGKGGGTEAFF.

The chain recombines TRBV10-1 with TRBJ2-1, with TRBD2 identical over 8 bases. J gave up 0 bases and V 7 bases, and 8 bases lay outside the gene matches. CDR3 length: 16 amino acids. Germline-derived CDR1 and CDR2 are WNHNN and SYGVQD (reference sequence). This CDR3 reads CASITSGPSSYNEQFF. In DNA form, the CDR3 reads TGCGCCAGCATCACTAGCGGACCTAGCTCCTACAATGAGCAGTTCTTC.

This chain uses TRBV19 with TRBJ1-1; no clear D. Germline-derived CDR1 and CDR2 are LNHDA and SQIVND (reference sequence). The CDR3 length is 11 residues. The CDR3: CATWAGSEAFF. The CDR3 bases are TGTGCAACGTGGGCAGGCTCTGAAGCTTTCTTT. Supplemented by reference TRBV19 and TRBJ1-1, the full variable domain reads DGGITQSPKYLFRKEGQNVTLSCEQNLNHDAMYWYRQDPGQGLRLIYYSQIVNDFQKGDIAEGYSVSREKKESFPLTVTSAQKNPTAFYLCATWAGSEAFFGQGTRLTVV.

The chain has TRBV7-9 and TRBJ2-7; TRBD1 agrees at 7 bases. CDR1 and CDR2 from the germline V gene are SEHNR and FQNEAQ (reference sequence). With V trimmed by 0 bases and J by 3 bases, 2 bases remained unmatched. The CDR3 is made up of 14 amino acids. This chain's CDR3 is CASSLAGQDYEQYF. CDR3 DNA: TGTGCCAGCAGCTTAGCTGGACAGGACTACGAGCAGTACTTC. Supplemented by reference TRBV7-9 and TRBJ2-7, the full variable domain reads DTGVSQNPRHKITKRGQNVTFRCDPISEHNRLYWYRQTLGQGPEFLTYFQNEAQLEKSRLLSDRFSAERPKGSFSTLEIQRTEQGDSAMYLCASSLAGQDYEQYFGPGTRLTVT.

The genes are TRBV18 and TRBJ1-1; unclear D gene. V was cut by 6 bases and J by 0 bases, with 8 bases left in between. Per germline, CDR1 KGHSH and CDR2 LQKENI. The CDR3 has 13 amino acids. CDR3 DNA: TGTGCCAGCTCGAATACAGTGAACACTGAAGCTTTCTTT. Amino acid sequence: CASSNTVNTEAFF.

V usage is TRBV20-1 and J usage is TRBJ2-5, with D maybe TRBD1 (5 bases). Germline CDR1 DFQATT, CDR2 SNEGSKA (reference sequence). This CDR3 has 15 amino acids. Between the trimmed V and J ends, which lost 3 bases and 5 bases, there was a span of 19 bases. The CDR3 region is CSASSLGAGQETQYF. The DNA of the CDR3 is TGCAGTGCTAGTTCTCTTGGGGCAGGGCAGGAGACCCAGTACTTC.

The J gene is TRBJ1-1, the V gene TRBV3-1 (or the pseudogene TRBV3-2), with D possibly being TRBD1 (6 bases). V gave up 8 bases and J gave up 11 bases, with 15 bases separating them. Germline CDR1 reads LGHDT; CDR2 reads YNNKEL (reference sequence). This CDR3 spans 11 amino acids. The CDR3 nucleotides are TGTGCCAGCGGAATACAGGGAATGGCTTTCTTT. This encodes CASGIQGMAFF.

The chain joins TRBV11-2 to TRBJ2-5; D not resolved. CDR3 size: 13 residues. Trimming left V 6 bases short and J 0 bases short, with 8 bases between. Germline loops: CDR1 SGHAT, CDR2 FQNNGV. The CDR3: CASRIAYQETQYF. DNA of the CDR3: TGTGCCAGCAGGATAGCCTACCAAGAGACCCAGTACTTC.

The rearrangement uses TRBV18 and TRBJ1-1; D gene ambiguous. Looked up from germline, CDR1 is KGHSH and CDR2 is LQKENI. The V gene lost 2 bases and the J gene lost 1 base, with 8 bases spanning the gap. The CDR3 runs to 14 residues. The CDR3 region is CASSPGEENTEAFF. The CDR3 nucleotides are TGTGCCAGCTCACCAGGGGAGGAGAACACTGAAGCTTTCTTT.

The V and J genes are TRBV14 and TRBJ2-3; 8 bases are a match to TRBD2. The V gene's germline CDR1 is SGHDN and CDR2 FVKESK. The CDR3 has 14 amino acids. The junction had 4 bases not matched to a gene; V was cut back by 4 bases and J by 4 bases. In nucleotides, the CDR3 is TGTGCCAGCAGCCTCGGGGGGGTGGCAGATACGCAGTATTTT. Amino acids: CASSLGGVADTQYF.

The V call is TRBV6-5, the J call TRBJ2-1; TRBD2 matches 7 bases. There are 15 residues in the CDR3. J was trimmed by 5 bases and V by 6 bases; bases with no gene match: 10. Germline values: CDR1 MNHEY, CDR2 SVGAGI. CDR3 loop: CASRSWGGNDNEQFF. The CDR3 DNA reads TGTGCCAGCAGGAGTTGGGGGGGGAACGACAATGAGCAGTTCTTC.

V is TRBV28 and J is TRBJ2-6, with D possibly being TRBD1 (7 bases). This CDR3 region has 15 residues. Per the germline V gene, CDR1 is MDHEN and CDR2 is SYDVKM. Deletions cut 5 bases from V and 3 bases from J, with 11 bases between. The chain's CDR3 is CASSQGGDGANVLTF. The CDR3 DNA is TGTGCCAGCAGTCAGGGGGGAGATGGGGCCAACGTCCTGACTTTC.

The rearrangement joins TRBV6-1 to TRBJ1-1, with 8 bases fitting TRBD1. Unmatched junction bases numbered 6, after V lost 0 bases and J lost 6 bases. There are 15 residues in the CDR3. Germline CDR1 MNHNS, CDR2 SASEGT. The CDR3, as DNA: TGTGCCAGCAGTGAAGCGGGACAGGCTAGGGCTGAAGCTTTCTTT. Translating it yields CASSEAGQARAEAFF.

The V call is TRBV4-2, the J call TRBJ2-1, with D possibly TRBD2 on 5 matching bases. This CDR3 has 13 residues. Per germline, CDR1 LGHNA and CDR2 YNFKEQ. Trimming removed 0 bases at V and 10 bases at J, with 10 bases between. The CDR3 is CASSQDLGVEQFF. The CDR3 DNA reads TGTGCCAGCAGCCAAGATCTCGGGGTGGAGCAGTTCTTC.